This entry features one TCR beta chain sequence. The source of the sample is a study of blood T cell repertoires in COVID-19. For the study at large: PBMCs, B-cell-depleted T cells, or T cells provided the cDNA or gDNA that made up the material.

This CDR3 contains 13 residues. V was shortened by 4 bases and J by 5 bases, with 11 bases between the two germline ends. Germline loops: CDR1 LGHNA, CDR2 YNFKEQ. The repertoire was sequenced with immunoSEQ multiplex PCR; TCRdb's copy has only in-frame clones and lacks some. The data show more than 9,500 clones, 90% seen once. Sequenced material: peripheral blood. The chain joins TRBV4-2 to TRBJ2-5; possible D gene TRBD2, 7 bases. This clonotype was sampled from a man in his 70s with active COVID-19. CDR3 nucleotides: TGTGCCAGCAGCCCGGGGGGCATGGAGACCCAGTACTTC. It codes for CASSPGGMETQYF.